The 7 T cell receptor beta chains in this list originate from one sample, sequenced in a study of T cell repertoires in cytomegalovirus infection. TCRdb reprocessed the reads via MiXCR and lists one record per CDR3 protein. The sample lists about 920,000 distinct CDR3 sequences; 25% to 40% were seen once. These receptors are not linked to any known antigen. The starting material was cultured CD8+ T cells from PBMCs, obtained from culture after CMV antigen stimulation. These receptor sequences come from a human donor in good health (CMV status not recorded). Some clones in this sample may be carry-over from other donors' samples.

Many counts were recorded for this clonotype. In nucleotides, the CDR3 is TGTGCCAGCACTCCGGGACTAGCCTACGAGCAGTACTTC. This gives the protein CASTPGLAYEQYF. The chain combines TRBV7-2 with TRBJ2-7; 8 bases match TRBD2. V lost 7 bases, J lost 2 bases, and 4 bases stayed unmatched. There are 13 residues in the CDR3. Germline assignment: CDR1 SGHTA and CDR2 FQGNSA. The variable domain in full, completed from reference TRBV7-2 and TRBJ2-7, reads GAGVSQSPSNKVTEKGKDVELRCDPISGHTALYWYRQSLGQGLEFLIYFQGNSAPDKSGLPSDRFSAERTGGSVSTLTIQRTQQEDSAVYLCASTPGLAYEQYFGPGTRLTVT.

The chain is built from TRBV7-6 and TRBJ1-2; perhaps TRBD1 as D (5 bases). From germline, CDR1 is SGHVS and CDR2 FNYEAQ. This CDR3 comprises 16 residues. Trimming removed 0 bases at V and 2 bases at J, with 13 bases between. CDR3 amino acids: CASSLAGKGRNYGYTF. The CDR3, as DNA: TGTGCCAGCAGCTTAGCGGGAAAGGGACGCAACTATGGCTACACCTTC.

CDR3 sequence reads: CASSWSSVGYEQYF. The DNA of the CDR3 is TGTGCCAGCAGCTGGAGTTCGGTCGGCTACGAGCAGTACTTC. The chain is built from TRBV7-8 and TRBJ2-7, with D unclear. V lost 4 bases and J 3 bases, leaving 13 bases between the germline ends. The CDR3 spans 14 residues. Germline V gene sequence: CDR1 SGHVS, CDR2 FQNEAQ. The full variable domain, its missing parts supplied by reference TRBV7-8 and TRBJ2-7, is GAGVSQSPRYKVAKRGQDVALRCDPISGHVSLFWYQQALGQGPEFLTYFQNEAQLDKSGLPSDRFFAERPEGSVSTLKIQRTQQEDSAVYLCASSWSSVGYEQYFGPGTRLTVT.

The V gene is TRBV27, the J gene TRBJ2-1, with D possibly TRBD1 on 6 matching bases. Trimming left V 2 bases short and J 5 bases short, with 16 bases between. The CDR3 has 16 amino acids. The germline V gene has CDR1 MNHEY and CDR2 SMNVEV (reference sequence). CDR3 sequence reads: CASSLGAGVLHNEQFF. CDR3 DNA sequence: TGTGCCAGCAGTTTAGGGGCAGGGGTGTTACACAATGAGCAGTTCTTC.

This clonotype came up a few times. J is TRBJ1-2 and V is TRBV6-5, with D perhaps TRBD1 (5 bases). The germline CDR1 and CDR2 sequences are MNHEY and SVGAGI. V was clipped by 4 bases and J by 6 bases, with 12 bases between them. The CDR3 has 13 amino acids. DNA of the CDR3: TGTGCCAGCAGTTTTTACGGACAAGATGGCTACACCTTC. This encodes CASSFYGQDGYTF.

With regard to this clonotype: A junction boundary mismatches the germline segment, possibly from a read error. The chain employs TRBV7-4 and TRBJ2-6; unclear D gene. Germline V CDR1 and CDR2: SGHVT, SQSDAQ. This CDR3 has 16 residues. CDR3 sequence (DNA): TGTGCCAGCAGCTTAGGGCCAAGCTCTGGGACCAACGTCCTGACTTTC. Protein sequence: CASSLGPSSGTNVLTF.

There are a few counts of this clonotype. The CDR3 DNA follows: TGTGCCAGCAGCTTAGAACAGGTTTTCTACGAGCAGTACTTC. Protein product: CASSLEQVFYEQYF. The genes are TRBV7-9 and TRBJ2-7, with D maybe TRBD1 (5 bases). With 1 base removed from V and 3 bases from J, the gap between germline ends came to 10 bases. The CDR3 has 14 amino acids. Germline lookup yields CDR1 SEHNR and CDR2 FQNEAQ (reference sequence). Using reference TRBV7-9 and TRBJ2-7 for the parts outside the CDR3, the full variable domain is DTGVSQNPRHKITKRGQNVTFRCDPISEHNRLYWYRQTLGQGPEFLTYFQNEAQLEKSRLLSDRFSAERPKGSFSTLEIQRTEQGDSAMYLCASSLEQVFYEQYFGPGTRLTVT.